The 29 T cell receptor beta chains listed next were all sequenced from one sample in a study of STAT3 mutations in large granular lymphocyte leukemia. The method was immunoSEQ multiplex PCR; TCRdb's version includes in-frame clones alone and lacks a portion of them. The sample yields fewer than 6,000 clones, around 90% seen once. These receptors' targets are unknown. Regarding the study as a whole: Every T-LGLL patient had at least one immunodominant TCRbeta clonotype.

The sample was PBMCs. These receptors were collected from a human donor with T large granular lymphocyte leukemia. Some clones in this sample may be carry-over from other donors' samples.

This sequence joins TRBV2 and TRBJ1-6, with D perhaps TRBD1 (6 bases). CDR1 is SNHLY and CDR2 is FYNNEI in the germline V gene. There are 17 residues in the CDR3. The V end was cut by 4 bases, the J end by 0 bases, with 13 bases between. The CDR3 DNA reads as TGTGCCAGCAGTGGCAAACAGGGAAGCTCCTATAATTCACCCCTCCACTTT. This gives the protein CASSGKQGSSYNSPLHF. The full variable domain, its missing parts supplied by reference TRBV2 and TRBJ1-6, is EPEVTQTPSHQVTQMGQEVILRCVPISNHLYFYWYRQILGQKVEFLVSFYNNEISEKSEIFDDQFSVERPDGSNFTLKIRSTKLEDSAMYFCASSGKQGSSYNSPLHFGNGTRLTVT.

The rearrangement uses TRBV19 and TRBJ2-7, with D hard to call. From germline, CDR1 is LNHDA and CDR2 SQIVND (reference sequence). The CDR3 length is 13 residues. V was trimmed by 4 bases and J by 5 bases, leaving 12 bases between them. The CDR3 DNA sequence: TGTGCCAGTAGTAAACAGCTAGAGGACGAGCAGTACTTC. This codes for CASSKQLEDEQYF.

The chain has TRBV6-1 and TRBJ1-2; D gene uncertain. Trimming pared 1 base from V and 7 bases from J, leaving 16 bases between. CDR1 is MNHNS, CDR2 SASEGT, per germline. CDR3 size: 15 residues. The CDR3 sequence is CASSEGRRQRGGYTF. Written as DNA, the CDR3 is TGTGCCAGCAGTGAAGGTAGGCGGCAGAGAGGTGGCTACACCTTC.

The chain is built from TRBV6-6 and TRBJ1-2; TRBD1 agrees at 7 bases. This CDR3 has 16 amino acids. In germline, CDR1 is MNHNY, CDR2 SVGAGI (reference sequence). V lost 6 bases to trimming and J lost 4 bases; unmatched junction nucleotides: 14. In DNA form, the CDR3 reads TGTGCCAGCAGCCTAGCCGGACAGGTTAGGGGCTATGGCTACACCTTC. This sequence encodes CASSLAGQVRGYGYTF.

This clone was counted a few times. CDR3 amino acids: CASSQAGGESYEQYF. The CDR3 nucleotides are TGTGCCAGCAGCCAAGCAGGGGGGGAATCCTACGAGCAGTACTTC. The rearrangement uses TRBV4-2 and TRBJ2-7, with D perhaps being TRBD1 or TRBD2 (7 bases each). V was shortened by 1 base and J by 1 base, with 11 bases between the two germline ends. CDR3 length: 15 amino acids. Germline-derived CDR1 and CDR2 are LGHNA and YNFKEQ.

The chain joins TRBV5-1 to TRBJ1-2, with D uncertain. The CDR3 sequence is 15 residues long. Germline V gives CDR1 SGHRS, CDR2 YFSETQ. V lost 6 bases, J lost 1 base, and 16 bases lay in between. The CDR3 DNA is TGCGCCAGCACCCCGGGTGGGCAGCATAACTATGGCTACACCTTC. The encoded protein is CASTPGGQHNYGYTF.

The chain couples TRBV7-8 to TRBJ1-1; no definite D call. V lost 5 bases and J lost 3, with 10 bases in between. The germline CDR1 and CDR2 sequences are SGHVS and FQNEAQ. The length of the CDR3 is 13 residues. CDR3 residues: CASSHSQDTEAFF. CDR3 nucleotide sequence: TGTGCCAGCAGCCATAGCCAAGACACTGAAGCTTTCTTT.

This chain joins TRBV18 and TRBJ2-6; 7 bases line up with TRBD1. The CDR3 runs 17 residues. Trimming at V came to 2 bases and at J to 4 bases, leaving 8 bases not matched to a gene. CDR1 KGHSH and CDR2 LQKENI come from the germline V gene. The CDR3 here is CASSPSTGRLGANVLTF. The CDR3 DNA sequence: TGTGCCAGCTCACCATCGACAGGGCGGTTGGGGGCCAACGTCCTGACTTTC.

This clone was picked up a small number of times. The rearrangement uses TRBV11-2 and TRBJ1-6; TRBD1 is a possible D gene (5 bases). Germline V CDR1 and CDR2: SGHAT, FQNNGV. This CDR3 comprises 16 residues. V was trimmed by 5 bases and J by 4 bases, leaving 15 bases between them. The CDR3 here is CASSPLRDAYNSPLHF. In DNA, the CDR3 is TGTGCCAGCAGCCCCCTGCGGGACGCATATAATTCACCCCTCCACTTT.

The chain couples TRBV6-5 to TRBJ1-2, with D maybe TRBD1 (5 bases). Between the trimmed V and J ends, which lost 3 bases and 6 bases, there was a span of 20 bases. The CDR3 spans 16 residues. Germline V gene sequence: CDR1 MNHEY, CDR2 SVGAGI. The CDR3 DNA follows: TGTGCCAGCAGTTATGGGGGAGACAGACCCACTCATGGCTACACCTTC. This sequence encodes CASSYGGDRPTHGYTF.

In its sample, this clone was seen once. V is TRBV5-5 and J is TRBJ2-7, with D perhaps matching TRBD2 (6 bases). CDR1 SGHKS and CDR2 YYEKEE come from the germline V gene (reference sequence). The CDR3 totals 12 residues. V was trimmed by 0 bases and J by 11 bases, leaving 12 bases between them. CDR3 residues: CASSLGGLEEYV. In DNA, the CDR3 is TGTGCCAGCAGCTTGGGGGGACTGGAGGAGTACGTC.

V is TRBV28 and J is TRBJ2-6; D ambiguous. Trimming removed 7 bases from V and 0 bases from J, with 7 bases in between. This CDR3 has 14 amino acids. CDR1 is MDHEN, CDR2 SYDVKM, per germline. CDR3 sequence reads: CASTLNSGANVLTF. CDR3 DNA: TGTGCCAGCACCCTAAACTCTGGGGCCAACGTCCTGACTTTC. Full variable domain (remainder filled in from reference TRBV28 and TRBJ2-6): DVKVTQSSRYLVKRTGEKVFLECVQDMDHENMFWYRQDPGLGLRLIYFSYDVKMKEKGDIPEGYSVSREKKERFSLILESASTNQTSMYLCASTLNSGANVLTFGAGSRLTVL.

The chain is built from TRBV28 and TRBJ2-3; 10 bases align to TRBD1. This CDR3 comprises 15 residues. CDR1 MDHEN and CDR2 SYDVKM come from the germline V gene. J lost 3 bases, V lost 7 bases, and 7 bases had no gene match. The CDR3 loop reads CASNPGQGLTDTQYF. The CDR3 DNA reads as TGTGCCAGCAACCCGGGACAGGGGTTAACAGATACGCAGTATTTT.

The V gene is TRBV4-1, the J gene TRBJ2-3; 14 bases line up with TRBD2. Germline V gene sequence: CDR1 MGHRA, CDR2 YSYEKL. This CDR3 contains 17 residues. The junction had 3 bases not matched to a gene; V was cut back by 0 bases and J by 4 bases. CDR3 in amino acids: CASSQETSGRGPDTQYF. The CDR3, as DNA: TGCGCCAGCAGCCAAGAGACTAGCGGGAGGGGCCCAGATACGCAGTATTTT.

V gene TRBV5-8 combines with J gene TRBJ2-5; D gene uncertain. The CDR3 consists of 14 residues. V was shortened by 8 bases and J by 1 base, with 15 bases between the two germline ends. Germline V gene data show CDR1 as SGHTS and CDR2 as YDEGEE. Written as DNA, the CDR3 is TGTGCCAGTACCTCGGGCTTCAGCCAAGAGACCCAGTACTTC. Its translation is CASTSGFSQETQYF.

The V gene is TRBV4-1, the J gene TRBJ1-4; D remains unclear. The CDR3 contains 17 residues. CDR1 is MGHRA, CDR2 YSYEKL, per germline. V lost 2 bases, J lost 6 bases, and 19 bases lay in between. CDR3 DNA sequence: TGCGCCAGCAGCCAAATGAGCGGATTCGCCCGAGATGAAAAACTGTTTTTT. Translated: CASSQMSGFARDEKLFF.

The chain uses TRBV29-1 and TRBJ2-1; D call uncertain. Germline CDR1 reads SQVTM; CDR2 reads ANQGSEA. The CDR3 is 11 residues long. V lost 7 bases and J 10 bases, leaving 14 bases between the germline ends. CDR3 in DNA: TGCAGCGCCGAAGGTAACGGGGAGCAGTTCTTC. It codes for CSAEGNGEQFF.

The rearrangement joins TRBV11-1 to TRBJ2-6; unclear D gene. The CDR3 is made up of 15 amino acids. V gave up 4 bases and J gave up 2 bases, with 9 bases separating them. In germline, CDR1 is SGHAT, CDR2 FQDESV (reference sequence). CDR3 DNA: TGTGCCAGCAGCTCCGGAGAAACTGGGGCCAACGTCCTGACTTTC. Translation gives CASSSGETGANVLTF.

The genes are TRBV18 and TRBJ1-1; D is undetermined. Between the trimmed V and J ends, which lost 0 bases and 1 base, there was a span of 6 bases. This CDR3 region has 14 residues. Germline assignment: CDR1 KGHSH and CDR2 LQKENI. The CDR3 DNA is TGTGCCAGCTCACCACCTGAAGGGAACACTGAAGCTTTCTTT. Translating gives CASSPPEGNTEAFF.

The rearrangement uses TRBV5-4 and TRBJ2-3; D is uncertain. Deletions cut 1 base from V and 1 base from J, with 7 bases between. The CDR3 runs to 14 residues. From germline, CDR1 is SGHNT and CDR2 YYREEE (reference sequence). The CDR3 is CASSLFGGTDTQYF. The CDR3 DNA sequence: TGTGCCAGCAGCTTGTTTGGTGGCACAGATACGCAGTATTTT.

About this clone itself: The same CDR3 also results from other DNA sequences found in this sample. V usage is TRBV5-1 and J usage is TRBJ2-3, with 9 bases fitting TRBD2. This CDR3 spans 16 amino acids. The V gene end was trimmed by 0 bases and the J gene end by 1 base; junction bases not matched to a gene: 3. The germline gives CDR1 SGHRS, CDR2 YFSETQ. The CDR3 reads CASSLGLAERTDTQYF. In DNA, the CDR3 is TGCGCCAGCAGCTTGGGACTAGCGGAGCGCACAGATACGCAGTATTTT.

Written as DNA, the CDR3 is TGTGCCAGCATGAGCGGTAACTTTAATGAAAAACTGTTTTTT. Its translation: CASMSGNFNEKLFF. This sequence joins TRBV6-6 and TRBJ1-4, with D hard to call. This CDR3 has 14 amino acids. The germline gives CDR1 MNHNY, CDR2 SVGAGI (reference sequence). The V gene lost 7 bases and the J gene lost 4 bases, with 13 bases spanning the gap.

The chain carries TRBV7-8 and TRBJ1-1; weak D call: TRBD1 (5 bases). There are 14 residues in the CDR3. Trimming cost V 3 bases and J 4 bases, with 12 bases left between them. The germline CDR1 and CDR2 sequences are SGHVS and FQNEAQ. DNA for the CDR3: TGTGCCAGCAGCTTCAGGGACCTGGGCACTGAAGCTTTCTTT. It is translated as CASSFRDLGTEAFF.

This sequence joins TRBV15 and TRBJ2-5; D may be TRBD1 (5 bases). Germline CDR1 is LNHNV and CDR2 is YYDKDF (reference sequence). The CDR3 is 15 residues long. V was shortened by 1 base and J by 2 bases, with 11 bases between the two germline ends. For the CDR3, the DNA is TGTGCCACCAGCAGAGGGGGCATCGCACAAGAGACCCAGTACTTC. It yields the protein CATSRGGIAQETQYF.

This sequence joins TRBV9 and TRBJ2-3; 9 positions agree with TRBD1. Germline CDR1 reads SGDLS; CDR2 reads YYNGEE. V lost 4 bases, J lost 11 bases, and 5 bases stayed unmatched. The CDR3 totals 12 residues. Here the CDR3 DNA reads TGTGCCAGCAGCTTCGGGACAGGGCAGCAGTATTTT. Encoded protein: CASSFGTGQQYF.

In DNA, the CDR3 is TGTGCCAGCAGCGTAGGGTTCCTCTCCTACGAGCAGTACTTC. Translating gives CASSVGFLSYEQYF. The gene calls are TRBV9 and TRBJ2-7; D is ambiguous. V shed 0 bases and J shed 0 bases, with 7 bases lying between them. This CDR3 has 14 residues. Germline CDR1 is SGDLS and CDR2 is YYNGEE. Looking up the rest from reference TRBV9 and TRBJ2-7 gives the full variable domain: DSGVTQTPKHLITATGQRVTLRCSPRSGDLSVYWYQQSLDQGLQFLIQYYNGEERAKGNILERFSAQQFPDLHSELNLSSLELGDSALYFCASSVGFLSYEQYFGPGTRLTVT.

The chain has TRBV7-6 and TRBJ2-1; D is undetermined. The CDR3 length is 13 residues. V lost 1 base to trimming and J lost 7 bases, with 8 bases between them. Germline CDR1 SGHVS, CDR2 FNYEAQ. CDR3 sequence (DNA): TGTGCCAGCAGCTTAGATCAGGTGAATGAGCAGTTCTTC. Translated, it gives CASSLDQVNEQFF.

V is TRBV7-9 and J is TRBJ1-1; D is uncertain. The CDR3 loop spans 13 amino acids. V lost 3 bases and J lost 4, with 9 bases in between. The V gene's germline CDR1 is SEHNR and CDR2 FQNEAQ (reference sequence). This CDR3 reads CASSLEVGTEAFF. The CDR3 DNA follows: TGTGCCAGCAGCTTGGAGGTTGGCACTGAAGCTTTCTTT.

The genes are TRBV28 and TRBJ1-4; possibly TRBD1 for D (5 bases). Germline V gene lookup returns CDR1 MDHEN and CDR2 SYDVKM. The CDR3 contains 15 residues. V was clipped by 1 base and J by 4 bases, with 10 bases between them. CDR3 sequence reads: CASSLSPQGNEKLFF. The CDR3 bases are TGTGCCAGCAGTTTATCGCCGCAGGGTAATGAAAAACTGTTTTTT.